The 30 T cell receptor beta chains given below trace back to one sample, sequenced in a study of preoperative IRX-2 immunotherapy in early breast cancer. Sequenced by immunoSEQ multiplex PCR; TCRdb stores in-frame clones only, minus some. Here the sample spans more than 30,000 clones, 89% being singletons. The treatment denotes: preoperative locoregional IRX-2 cytokine immunotherapy. Sequenced material: tumor tissue, taken after IRX-2 immunotherapy. These receptors were taken from a human donor with breast cancer.

This clone was seen a handful of times. V usage is TRBV11-3 and J usage is TRBJ1-2; the D is unclear. The CDR3 is made up of 14 amino acids. Trimming stripped 3 bases from V and 8 bases from J, with 16 bases between. CDR1 and CDR2 (germline): SGHNT, YENEEA. CDR3: CASSLAGPTGGYTF. The CDR3 DNA follows: TGTGCCAGCAGCTTGGCAGGACCCACGGGGGGCTACACCTTC. The full variable domain, rest sourced from reference TRBV11-3 and TRBJ1-2, is EAGVVQSPRYKIIEKKQPVAFWCNPISGHNTLYWYLQNLGQGPELLIRYENEEAVDDSQLPKDRFSAERLKGVDSTLKIQPAELGDSAVYLCASSLAGPTGGYTFGSGTRLTVV.

The rearrangement joins TRBV14 to TRBJ2-1; the D gene is possibly TRBD2 (7 bases). CDR1 is SGHDN and CDR2 is FVKESK in the germline V gene. V shed 5 bases and J shed 0 bases, with 14 bases lying between them. The CDR3 length is 16 residues. The DNA of the CDR3 is TGTGCCAGCAGCAAGGGGGGGAAAAGCTCCTACAATGAGCAGTTCTTC. Amino acid sequence: CASSKGGKSSYNEQFF.

The chain is built from TRBV7-1 and TRBJ2-7; weak D call: TRBD1 (5 bases). TRBV7-1 is annotated as an ORF whose role is uncertain. The CDR3 is 19 residues long. Trimming removed 4 bases from V and 3 bases from J, with 28 bases in between. CDR3 amino acids: CASSLELISVGIQVYEQYF. CDR3 DNA: TGTGCCAGCAGCTTGGAACTTATTAGTGTTGGTATACAGGTCTACGAGCAGTACTTC.

The V and J genes are TRBV6-8 and TRBJ1-6, with D perhaps TRBD1 (5 bases). V lost 5 bases and J lost 9, with 8 bases in between. CDR1 is MNHGY, CDR2 SAAAGT, per germline. The CDR3 spans 12 residues. Here the CDR3 reads CASSVGVSPLHF. The CDR3, as DNA: TGTGCCAGCAGTGTGGGGGTTTCACCCCTCCACTTT.

This sequence joins TRBV6-7 and TRBJ2-7, with D maybe TRBD1 (6 bases). TRBV6-7 has ORF status, its function being uncertain. Trimming took off 7 bases at V and 1 base at J, with 11 bases between the two ends. The CDR3 is 13 residues long. The CDR3 DNA follows: TGTGCCAGCACCCCAACAGGGTCCTACGAGCAGTACGTC. It yields the protein CASTPTGSYEQYV.

The rearrangement joins TRBV11-3 to TRBJ2-1, with TRBD2 as a possible D gene (5 bases). The CDR3 covers 16 residues. V dropped 5 bases and J dropped 5 bases, with 19 bases sitting between them. The V gene's germline CDR1 is SGHNT and CDR2 YENEEA. The CDR3, as DNA: TGTGCCAGCAGCCTCCCGGGGAGATCTAGGCACAATGAGCAGTTCTTC. Amino acid sequence: CASSLPGRSRHNEQFF.

V usage is TRBV7-1 and J usage is TRBJ2-2; 7 positions match TRBD2. TRBV7-1 is known as an ORF, though its function is uncertain. The CDR3 is 16 amino acids. J gave up 4 bases and V 4 bases, and 9 bases lay outside the gene matches. CDR3 nucleotides: TGTGCCAGCAGCTTAGGAGTAGCGGGCGGCACCGGGGAGCTGTTTTTT. Translating it yields CASSLGVAGGTGELFF.

The chain employs TRBV30 and TRBJ1-5; D is ambiguous. The ends were cut back, 0 bases at V and 0 bases at J, with 12 bases in the middle. Germline loops: CDR1 GTSNPN, CDR2 SVGIG (reference sequence). This CDR3 spans 16 amino acids. In DNA form, the CDR3 reads TGTGCCTGGAGTGTAAAGGGCGCCGGTAGCAATCAGCCCCAGCATTTT. This sequence encodes CAWSVKGAGSNQPQHF. Filled out from reference TRBV30 and TRBJ1-5, the complete variable domain reads SQTIHQWPATLVQPVGSPLSLECTVEGTSNPNLYWYRQAAGRGLQLLFYSVGIGQISSEVPQNLSASRPQDRQFILSSKKLLLSDSGFYLCAWSVKGAGSNQPQHFGDGTRLSIL.

The chain uses TRBV28 and TRBJ1-2; D unresolved. V dropped 1 base and J dropped 6 bases, with 12 bases sitting between them. Germline V gene data show CDR1 as MDHEN and CDR2 as SYDVKM. This CDR3 contains 14 residues. The CDR3 nucleotides are TGTGCCAGCAGTTTATCCGGCGCCCGGGATGGCTACACCTTC. Amino acids: CASSLSGARDGYTF.

This clone has just one count. The rearrangement joins TRBV7-8 to TRBJ2-1; D gene ambiguous. The CDR3 loop spans 13 amino acids. V lost 1 base and J 10 bases, leaving 11 bases between the germline ends. Germline loops: CDR1 SGHVS, CDR2 FQNEAQ. CDR3 bases: TGTGCCAGCAGCTTAGGAACGGGCGGAGAGCAGTTCTTC. Its translation is CASSLGTGGEQFF.

The chain carries TRBV30 and TRBJ1-2; TRBD1 agrees at 7 bases. The germline CDR1 and CDR2 sequences are GTSNPN and SVGIG (reference sequence). The CDR3 sequence is 12 residues long. V was pared by 2 bases and J by 5 bases, with 2 bases of the junction left unmatched. The CDR3 DNA sequence: TGTGCCTGGAGTCGGACAGGATATGGCTACACCTTC. Translating it yields CAWSRTGYGYTF.

V usage is TRBV11-3 and J usage is TRBJ2-3, with 11 bases identical to TRBD2. The V segment lost 3 bases and the J segment 10 bases; nucleotides outside the gene matches: 9. The CDR3 contains 15 residues. Germline-derived CDR1 and CDR2 are SGHNT and YENEEA. The CDR3 DNA sequence: TGTGCCAGCAGCTTGACTAGCGGGACCTCCCTGCCGCAGTATTTT. It translates to CASSLTSGTSLPQYF.

The rearrangement links TRBV7-2 to TRBJ1-2; D call uncertain. From germline, CDR1 is SGHTA and CDR2 FQGNSA. The CDR3 runs to 13 residues. Trimming shortened V by 7 bases and J by 8 bases, and 17 bases separated the two germline ends. The CDR3 region is CASTPTLLGGYTF. The CDR3 DNA reads TGTGCCAGCACCCCTACGCTATTGGGAGGCTACACCTTC.

This clone turned up a few times. This chain uses TRBV11-3 with TRBJ2-2; D gene uncertain. The V end lost 0 bases, the J end lost 1 base, and 3 bases lay between the germline ends. Germline loops: CDR1 SGHNT, CDR2 YENEEA. This CDR3 is 14 amino acids long. The CDR3 DNA reads as TGTGCCAGCAGCTTAGACCAGAACACCGGGGAGCTGTTTTTT. Protein product: CASSLDQNTGELFF.

The V and J genes are TRBV6-8 and TRBJ2-6; TRBD1 matches at 9 bases. The trim removed 8 bases at V and 4 bases at J, leaving 6 bases unmatched. The CDR3 extends over 15 amino acids. Per germline, CDR1 MNHGY and CDR2 SAAAGT. The CDR3 sequence: CASGTGFGGANVLTF. DNA of the CDR3: TGTGCCAGCGGGACAGGGTTCGGCGGGGCCAACGTCCTGACTTTC.

This rearrangement joins TRBV5-1 to TRBJ1-1; the D gene is possibly TRBD1 (5 bases). Germline-derived CDR1 and CDR2 are SGHRS and YFSETQ. This CDR3 is built from 17 residues. Trimming took off 0 bases at V and 1 base at J, with 16 bases between the two ends. The CDR3 loop is CASSLATGGRKNTEAFF. CDR3 nucleotide sequence: TGCGCCAGCAGCTTGGCCACTGGGGGACGGAAGAACACTGAAGCTTTCTTT.

The chain carries TRBV11-3 and TRBJ2-3, with TRBD2 matching 11 bases. The CDR3 loop spans 16 amino acids. Germline CDR1 reads SGHNT; CDR2 reads YENEEA. The V segment lost 5 bases and the J segment 1 base; nucleotides outside the gene matches: 5. The CDR3 DNA reads TGTGCCAGCAGCGGCGTACTAGCGGGGGGCACAGATACGCAGTATTTT. This sequence encodes CASSGVLAGGTDTQYF. Looking up the rest from reference TRBV11-3 and TRBJ2-3 gives the full variable domain: EAGVVQSPRYKIIEKKQPVAFWCNPISGHNTLYWYLQNLGQGPELLIRYENEEAVDDSQLPKDRFSAERLKGVDSTLKIQPAELGDSAVYLCASSGVLAGGTDTQYFGPGTRLTVL.

The rearrangement links TRBV23-1 to TRBJ1-2; D gene unclear. TRBV23-1 is assigned to the ORF class and has an uncertain function. V was cut by 2 bases and J by 2 bases, with 12 bases left in between. The CDR3 totals 15 residues. CDR3 nucleotides: TGCGCCAGCAGTCAACCCCCTGGACGGAACTATGGCTACACCTTC. Its protein is CASSQPPGRNYGYTF.

In its sample, this clone was seen a few times. The chain is built from TRBV15 and TRBJ1-4, with 7 bases identical to TRBD1. With 3 bases clipped from V and 7 bases from J, the junction kept 5 bases outside the gene matches. The CDR3 spans 14 residues. Germline V CDR1 and CDR2: LNHNV, YYDKDF (reference sequence). For the CDR3, the DNA is TGTGCCACCAGCAGGGGGCAGGGGGTTGAAAAACTGTTTTTT. Amino acids: CATSRGQGVEKLFF.

The chain links TRBV6-8 to TRBJ1-1; 10 bases fit TRBD1. Trimming at V came to 10 bases and at J to 1 base, leaving 12 bases not matched to a gene. The CDR3 consists of 16 residues. Germline V gene data show CDR1 as MNHGY and CDR2 as SAAAGT. The CDR3 DNA reads TGTGCCATCAGCCCGGGACAGGGGAGGTCGAACACTGAAGCTTTCTTT. Protein sequence: CAISPGQGRSNTEAFF.

This sequence joins TRBV6-8 and TRBJ2-2; D is unclear. Germline loops: CDR1 MNHGY, CDR2 SAAAGT. The CDR3 runs to 13 residues. V was pared by 0 bases and J by 7 bases, with 6 bases between. The CDR3 DNA follows: TGTGCCAGCAGTTACTCGTCGATCGGGGAGCTGTTTTTT. This gives the protein CASSYSSIGELFF.

This clone was picked up one time. The CDR3 sequence is CASRPGQGYEKLFF. Written as DNA, the CDR3 is TGTGCCAGTAGGCCGGGACAGGGGTATGAAAAACTGTTTTTT. The V and J genes are TRBV19 and TRBJ1-4; 10 bases agree with TRBD1. The V segment lost 6 bases and the J segment 6 bases; nucleotides outside the gene matches: 4. CDR3 length equals 14 residues. Germline values: CDR1 LNHDA, CDR2 SQIVND (reference sequence).

CDR3 coding DNA: TGTGCCATCAGTGAGTCGGGCTCTGAAGCTTTCTTT. Protein: CAISESGSEAFF. The J gene is TRBJ1-1, the V gene TRBV10-3, with unresolved D. Trimming stripped 0 bases from V and 6 bases from J, with 5 bases between. Germline V gene sequence: CDR1 ENHRY, CDR2 SYGVKD. This CDR3 region has 12 residues.

The chain uses TRBV6-8 and TRBJ2-7; the D gene is possibly TRBD2 (6 bases). The CDR3 totals 15 residues. CDR1 is MNHGY and CDR2 is SAAAGT in the germline V gene. With 0 bases removed from V and 2 bases from J, the gap between germline ends came to 11 bases. The DNA for the CDR3 is TGTGCCAGCAGTTACTCTGATAGCGGACCCTACGAGCAGTACTTC. Amino acids: CASSYSDSGPYEQYF.

The chain uses TRBV14 and TRBJ1-1; D call uncertain. Trimming left V 2 bases short and J 6 bases short, with 10 bases between. Germline-derived CDR1 and CDR2 are SGHDN and FVKESK. The CDR3 runs 13 residues. The CDR3 loop is CASSQLRSSEAFF. CDR3 coding DNA: TGTGCCAGCAGCCAATTACGGTCGTCTGAAGCTTTCTTT. The full variable domain, completed using reference TRBV14 and TRBJ1-1, is EAGVTQFPSHSVIEKGQTVTLRCDPISGHDNLYWYRRVMGKEIKFLLHFVKESKQDESGMPNNRFLAERTGGTYSTLKVQPAELEDSGVYFCASSQLRSSEAFFGQGTRLTVV.

V is TRBV19 and J is TRBJ1-3; TRBD1 is a possible D gene (5 bases). The CDR3 runs to 13 residues. Trimming pared 2 bases from V and 11 bases from J, leaving 13 bases between. The germline CDR1 and CDR2 sequences are LNHDA and SQIVND (reference sequence). The CDR3 coding sequence is TGTGCCAGTAGTATATCGGGGGGAATCGCCATATATTTT. Its protein product is CASSISGGIAIYF. Complete variable domain (other parts from reference TRBV19 and TRBJ1-3): DGGITQSPKYLFRKEGQNVTLSCEQNLNHDAMYWYRQDPGQGLRLIYYSQIVNDFQKGDIAEGYSVSREKKESFPLTVTSAQKNPTAFYLCASSISGGIAIYFGEGSWLTVV.

This chain connects TRBV6-8 to TRBJ1-5; 8 bases are shared with TRBD1. The V gene's germline CDR1 is MNHGY and CDR2 SAAAGT. The V and J ends lost 10 bases and 0 bases, in that order; junction bases with no gene match: 8. The CDR3 contains 15 residues. CDR3 residues: CAISLTGDSNQPQHF. CDR3 coding DNA: TGTGCCATCAGCCTGACAGGGGATAGCAATCAGCCCCAGCATTTT.

In this sample, this clone turned up a few times. The V and J genes are TRBV11-3 and TRBJ1-1; D is perhaps TRBD1 (5 bases). This CDR3 has 14 residues. Germline V gene lookup returns CDR1 SGHNT and CDR2 YENEEA. The ends were cut back, 3 bases at V and 5 bases at J, with 13 bases in the middle. The CDR3 region is CASSLGRSGTEAFF. DNA for the CDR3: TGTGCCAGCAGCTTGGGACGGTCGGGAACTGAAGCTTTCTTT.

This chain joins TRBV30 and TRBJ2-1, with D unclear. Looked up from germline, CDR1 is GTSNPN and CDR2 is SVGIG (reference sequence). Trimming removed 2 bases at V and 8 bases at J, with 10 bases between. This CDR3 is 12 amino acids long. The CDR3: CAWSYGADEQFF. CDR3 nucleotides: TGTGCCTGGAGTTATGGCGCCGATGAGCAGTTCTTC.

The rearrangement uses TRBV5-1 and TRBJ1-1, with TRBD1 identical over 7 bases. The junction had 8 bases not matched to a gene; V was cut back by 2 bases and J by 1 base. Germline assignment: CDR1 SGHRS and CDR2 YFSETQ. The CDR3 has 16 residues. As DNA, the CDR3 is TGCGCCAGCAGCTTACTAACAGGGGCCTCGAACACTGAAGCTTTCTTT. Protein product: CASSLLTGASNTEAFF.